Each of the 27 T cell receptor beta chains below was sequenced from the same sample in a study of tumor-infiltrating lymphocytes in primary liver carcinoma. TCR beta cDNA was reverse-transcribed from roughly 520 ng of total RNA. The reaction used a constant-region primer and ProtoScript II reverse transcriptase. TCR beta libraries came from three nested multiplex PCR rounds using slightly modified ARM-PCR. Primers for the first two PCR rounds were TRBV1-TRBV30 forward primers and a C-beta reverse primer (around 10 cycles per round). Using its own MiXCR run on the multiplex PCR reads, TCRdb lists one record per CDR3 protein. The sample records about 180,000 distinct CDR3 sequences, roughly 60% being singletons. In addition to blood RNA drawn from unsorted whole blood, germline DNA was extracted. Sequenced input: peripheral blood. Receptor source: a man between 35 and 55 years old with primary liver carcinoma and hepatitis B virus infection.

This chain joins TRBV2 and TRBJ2-1; D is possibly TRBD2 (6 bases). Trimming removed 8 bases from V and 13 bases from J, with 18 bases in between. There are 12 residues in the CDR3. The germline V gene has CDR1 SNHLY and CDR2 FYNNEI. This CDR3 reads CASCLARNHQFF. CDR3 nucleotides: TGTGCCAGCTGCCTAGCGAGGAACCATCAGTTCTTC. Full variable domain (rest looked up from reference TRBV2 and TRBJ2-1): EPEVTQTPSHQVTQMGQEVILRCVPISNHLYFYWYRQILGQKVEFLVSFYNNEISEKSEIFDDQFSVERPDGSNFTLKIRSTKLEDSAMYFCASCLARNHQFFGPGTRLTVL.

As regards this clonotype: A much larger clonotype is one base distant, so this may be a read error. The genes are TRBV11-1 and TRBJ1-1; no reliable D call. CDR3 size: 14 residues. CDR1 is SGHAT and CDR2 is FQDESV in the germline V gene (reference sequence). CDR3 in DNA: TGTGCCAGCAGCTTAGAGGCAGTGGGCATTGAAGCTTCCTTT. It yields the protein CASSLEAVGIEASF.

Remarks on this clonotype: This may be a read error, as it is one base from a much larger clone. The chain combines TRBV6-1 with TRBJ2-1; 7 bases agree with TRBD1. CDR3 size: 15 residues. CDR1 and CDR2 (germline): MNHNS, SASEGT. Written as DNA, the CDR3 is TGTGCCAGCAGTGAGGGCCGGGCAGGGGGACGCGAGCAGTCCTTC. Amino acid sequence: CASSEGRAGGREQSF.

This clonotype came up a few times. The chain joins TRBV6-5 to TRBJ1-1, with 9 bases matching TRBD1. Trimming took 9 bases from V and 5 from J; bases not matched to a gene: 4. The germline gives CDR1 MNHEY, CDR2 SVGAGI. The CDR3 covers 12 residues. The CDR3 DNA follows: TGTGCCAGGGGACAGGGAAATACTGAAGCTTTCTTT. As protein: CARGQGNTEAFF.

This rearrangement joins TRBV6-5 to TRBJ2-3; 8 nucleotides agree with TRBD1. Germline trimming cut 4 bases from V and 6 bases from J; bases unmatched to any gene: 3. From germline, CDR1 is MNHEY and CDR2 SVGAGI. The CDR3 is made up of 13 amino acids. The chain's CDR3 is CASSSTGGDTQYF. CDR3 in DNA: TGTGCCAGCAGTTCTACAGGGGGGGATACGCAGTATTTT.

About this clonotype: Given a much more abundant clone one base away, this may be a read error. Here the CDR3 omits its conserved ending phenylalanine or tryptophan, so a read error is the likely source. The chain joins TRBV11-2 to TRBJ2-1; TRBD2 matches 12 bases. CDR1 and CDR2 (germline): SGHAT, FQNNGV. The CDR3 has 16 amino acids. After removal of 0 bases from V and 10 bases from J, the junction contained 7 bases not matched to a gene. CDR3 nucleotides: TGTGCCAGCAGCTTAGATCGGGCTAGCGGGAGGGAAGAGCAGTTCCTC. Translating gives CASSLDRASGREEQFL.

In regard to this clonotype: This may come from a read error, since a much larger clone is one base off. The chain has TRBV7-8 and TRBJ2-7, with D perhaps being TRBD1 or TRBD2 (5 bases each). In germline, CDR1 is SGHVS, CDR2 FQNEAQ. CDR3 length: 17 amino acids. Trimming shortened V by 4 bases and J by 2 bases, and 21 bases separated the two germline ends. The CDR3 is CASSSPLSGGGAYEQYF. DNA for the CDR3: TGTGCCAGCAGCTCTCCCCTCAGCGGTGGGGGAGCCTACGAGCAGTACTTC.

There are a few counts of this clonotype. The chain is built from TRBV6-5 and TRBJ2-3, with TRBD2 matching 10 bases. V shed 5 bases, J shed 2 bases, and the junction held 4 bases outside the gene matches. CDR3 length equals 15 residues. CDR1 and CDR2 (germline): MNHEY, SVGAGI. The CDR3 loop is CASSKTSGFTDTQYF. CDR3 DNA sequence: TGTGCCAGCAGTAAGACTAGCGGGTTCACAGATACGCAGTATTTT.

Worth noting for this clonotype: A much larger clone lies a single base off, so this may be a read error. The V and J genes are TRBV29-1 and TRBJ2-5; D call uncertain. Germline values: CDR1 SQVTM, CDR2 ANQGSEA. The germline V and J ends were trimmed by 7 bases and 4 bases, with 22 bases remaining between them. The CDR3 contains 15 residues. As DNA, the CDR3 is TGCAGCGCCGATACGCACTATACGACTGGAGAGACCCAGTACTTC. This translates into CSADTHYTTGETQYF.

A note on this clonotype: The germline gene is not matched at one end of the junction; a read error may be the cause. The genes are TRBV11-2 and TRBJ2-1; no clear D. Germline V gives CDR1 SGHAT, CDR2 FQNNGV. The CDR3 has 12 residues. CDR3 DNA: TGTGTCAGCAGCTATATCCACAATGAGCAATTCTTC. Amino acid sequence: CVSSYIHNEQFF.

This clonotype was found once. A read error may be the cause here, since a much bigger clone is one base away. This chain links TRBV11-2 with TRBJ1-5; unclear D gene. The V and J ends lost 5 bases and 8 bases respectively, with 19 bases between them. CDR3 length equals 15 residues. Per germline, CDR1 SGHAT and CDR2 FQNNGV. CDR3 protein: CASSPGETLNEPQHF. For the CDR3, the DNA is TGTGCCAGCAGCCCAGGCGAGACATTGAATGAGCCCCAGCATTTT. Full variable domain (missing parts from reference TRBV11-2 and TRBJ1-5): EAGVAQSPRYKIIEKRQSVAFWCNPISGHATLYWYQQILGQGPKLLIQFQNNGVVDDSQLPKDRFSAERLKGVDSTLKIQPAKLEDSAVYLCASSPGETLNEPQHFGDGTRLSIL.

As concerns this clonotype: A read error may explain this, as a much larger clone is one base away. The genes are TRBV29-1 and TRBJ2-4; D is unclear. Trimming removed 4 bases at V and 5 bases at J, with 12 bases between. Per the germline V gene, CDR1 is SQVTM and CDR2 is ANQGSEA. CDR3 length: 13 amino acids. The CDR3 loop reads CSVVLMGQNIQYF. Written as DNA, the CDR3 is TGCAGCGTTGTGCTCATGGGCCAAAACATTCAGTACTTC.

The genes are TRBV29-1 and TRBJ2-2, with 9 bases matching TRBD2. The germline V gene encodes CDR1 SQVTM and CDR2 ANQGSEA. The V segment lost 8 bases and the J segment 7 bases; nucleotides outside the gene matches: 14. The CDR3 sequence is 15 residues long. DNA of the CDR3: TGCAGCACAACGGGGGCGGGAGGGCCAAACGGGGAGCTGTTTTTT. Protein sequence: CSTTGAGGPNGELFF.

This chain connects TRBV12-3 or TRBV12-4 to TRBJ1-2; TRBD1 might be the D (6 bases). The V and J ends lost 6 bases and 4 bases respectively, with 24 bases between them. The CDR3 extends over 17 amino acids. CDR3 amino acids: CASRTPHGQPGSYGYTF. The CDR3 bases are TGTGCCAGCAGGACCCCTCACGGACAGCCGGGGAGCTATGGCTACACCTTC.

The rearrangement joins TRBV28 to TRBJ1-2; 7 nucleotides line up with TRBD1. J was trimmed by 0 bases and V by 3 bases; bases with no gene match: 10. Germline CDR1 MDHEN, CDR2 SYDVKM. There are 17 residues in the CDR3. The CDR3 bases are TGTGCCAGCAGTTTGATCGGGACAGTGGGACCTAACTATGGCTACACCTTC. This codes for CASSLIGTVGPNYGYTF.

In regard to this clonotype: A read error may explain this, as a much larger clone is one base away. The gene calls are TRBV11-2 and TRBJ2-6, with unresolved D. The CDR3 totals 14 residues. CDR1 is SGHAT, CDR2 FQNNGV, per germline. The CDR3 is CARSLGTEANVLTF. The CDR3 coding sequence is TGTGCCAGGAGCTTAGGTACCGAGGCCAACGTCCTGACTTTC.

Only a few counts were recorded for this clonotype. The rearrangement joins TRBV6-2 or TRBV6-3 to TRBJ2-3; D is undetermined. Germline CDR1 is MNHEY and CDR2 is SVGEGT. Deletions cut 5 bases from V and 3 bases from J, with 9 bases between. The CDR3 runs to 13 residues. The CDR3 spells CASSPGFTDTQYF. The CDR3 region has the DNA TGTGCCAGCAGTCCCGGGTTTACAGATACGCAGTATTTT.

This clonotype was found a few times. The gene calls are TRBV12-3 or TRBV12-4 and TRBJ1-2; D remains unclear. This CDR3 is built from 14 residues. V was clipped by 8 bases and J by 8 bases, with 21 bases between them. The CDR3 is CASGQQGPWRGYTF. The CDR3 nucleotides are TGTGCCAGCGGCCAACAAGGGCCCTGGCGGGGCTACACCTTC.

In regard to this clonotype: This may stem from a read error, because a much larger clone lies one nucleotide away. The CDR3 does not end in the conserved phenylalanine or tryptophan, so this is likely a read error. This chain uses TRBV29-1 with TRBJ2-1; unclear D gene. This CDR3 is built from 12 residues. Germline lookup yields CDR1 SQVTM and CDR2 ANQGSEA. With 5 bases removed from V and 9 bases from J, the gap between germline ends came to 14 bases. The CDR3 loop reads CSVLDGSGEQFL. The DNA for the CDR3 is TGCAGCGTTCTCGACGGATCGGGTGAGCAGTTCCTC.

The chain employs TRBV4-1 and TRBJ1-4; TRBD1 is a possible D gene (6 bases). CDR3 length: 16 residues. CDR1 is MGHRA, CDR2 YSYEKL, per germline. Trimming cost V 3 bases and J 2 bases, with 13 bases left between them. CDR3 sequence: CASSHGQLSTNEKLFF. The CDR3 region has the DNA TGCGCCAGCAGCCACGGACAGTTGAGCACTAATGAAAAACTGTTTTTT.

This clonotype was recorded a few times. The V and J genes are TRBV7-8 and TRBJ2-7; 10 nucleotides agree with TRBD1. Germline assignment: CDR1 SGHVS and CDR2 FQNEAQ. This CDR3 spans 12 amino acids. V was pared by 9 bases and J by 3 bases, with 2 bases of the junction left unmatched. CDR3: CASGDRGYEQYF. In DNA form, the CDR3 reads TGTGCCAGTGGGGACAGGGGCTACGAGCAGTACTTC.

V is TRBV5-6 and J is TRBJ2-1; TRBD1 matches at 10 bases. Germline trimming cut 2 bases from V and 6 bases from J; bases unmatched to any gene: 5. Per the germline V gene, CDR1 is SGHDT and CDR2 is YYEEEE. This CDR3 contains 15 residues. The CDR3 protein is CASSFRDRGFNEQFF. DNA of the CDR3: TGTGCCAGCAGCTTCCGGGACAGGGGTTTCAATGAGCAGTTCTTC.

A single count supports this clonotype. The chain links TRBV11-2 to TRBJ2-2; no clear D gene. Trimming shortened V by 2 bases and J by 5 bases, and 15 bases separated the two germline ends. There are 16 residues in the CDR3. From germline, CDR1 is SGHAT and CDR2 FQNNGV. In DNA, the CDR3 is TGTGCCAGCAGCTTATTATACTCCCTGGGGACCGGGGAGCTGTTTTTT. Its protein is CASSLLYSLGTGELFF.

This sequence joins TRBV6-5 and TRBJ2-3; 8 positions agree with TRBD2. V shed 6 bases and J 2 bases; nucleotides not matched to a gene: 7. Germline CDR1 is MNHEY and CDR2 is SVGAGI. The length of the CDR3 is 15 residues. The CDR3 nucleotides are TGTGCCAGCAGACAACGGGGGGGCGCCACAGATACGCAGTATTTT. It is translated as CASRQRGGATDTQYF.

In this sample, this clonotype turned up many times. The chain employs TRBV29-1 and TRBJ2-1; 8 positions agree with TRBD1. The germline gives CDR1 SQVTM, CDR2 ANQGSEA. CDR3 size: 14 residues. J lost 5 bases, V lost 7 bases, and 10 bases had no gene match. CDR3 nucleotides: TGCAGCGCCGTCTCCGGGACAGGCAACAATGAGCAGTTCTTC. It encodes CSAVSGTGNNEQFF.

In this sample, this clonotype turned up many times. V gene TRBV29-1 combines with J gene TRBJ2-2, with 9 nucleotides matching TRBD1. Germline loops: CDR1 SQVTM, CDR2 ANQGSEA. Unmatched junction bases numbered 3, after V lost 7 bases and J lost 6 bases. CDR3 length: 12 amino acids. Written as DNA, the CDR3 is TGCAGCGGGGGACAGGGACCCGGGGAGCTGTTTTTT. It translates to CSGGQGPGELFF.

This clonotype was detected only a few times. The rearrangement joins TRBV29-1 to TRBJ1-1; D is possibly TRBD1 (6 bases). Germline assignment: CDR1 SQVTM and CDR2 ANQGSEA. The CDR3 loop spans 13 amino acids. V lost 6 bases to trimming and J lost 8 bases, with 19 bases between them. The CDR3 loop reads CSVQRGNRDEAFF. CDR3 in DNA: TGCAGCGTCCAGAGGGGGAATAGGGACGAAGCTTTCTTT.